This T cell receptor (beta chain) was obtained from a study of beta chain features in type 1 diabetes. Investigators reverse transcribed all isolated RNA, so they sequenced expressed TCRB transcripts. Some clones are missing from TCRdb's copy, which holds only in-frame ones; the method was immunoSEQ multiplex PCR. The top ten hold 0.06% to 0.07% of the sample, which has just over 450,000 clones, over 25% seen once. The CDR3 spans 13 residues. CDR1 is GTSNPN and CDR2 is SVGIG in the germline V gene (reference sequence). Between the trimmed V and J ends, which lost 1 base and 5 bases, there was a span of 11 bases.

The clonotype originates from a young man in good health. Sequencing input: naive CD4+ T cells from blood. This rearrangement joins TRBV30 to TRBJ1-1; D unclear. The DNA of the CDR3 is TGTGCCTGGAGTGCTGGGGTAGGGACTGAAGCTTTCTTT. Translating it yields CAWSAGVGTEAFF.